Each of the 32 T cell receptor beta chains below was sequenced from the same sample in a study of T cell responses to AZD1222 COVID-19 vaccine. Data came from immunoSEQ multiplex PCR; TCRdb stores just in-frame clones and leaves some out. The data hold 100,000 to 150,000 clones, with roughly 88% observed a single time. This sample comprised peripheral blood, obtained on day 0 of AZD1222 vaccination. The origin of the receptors is an adult in good health.

The chain links TRBV27 to TRBJ2-1; the D is unclear. Germline CDR1 MNHEY, CDR2 SMNVEV (reference sequence). Deletions cut 0 bases from V and 1 base from J, with 13 bases between. The CDR3 has 17 amino acids. CDR3 sequence (DNA): TGTGCCAGCAGTTTATCGGATCGCGGTTATTCCTACAATGAGCAGTTCTTC. Translation: CASSLSDRGYSYNEQFF.

The CDR3 loop reads CASSKEGGGSREQYF. The CDR3 nucleotides are TGTGCCAGCAGCAAAGAAGGGGGGGGCTCGAGGGAGCAGTACTTC. J is TRBJ2-7 and V is TRBV21-1; the DNA was not compared with TRBD2, the D call given in the table. TRBV21-1 is a pseudogene. The CDR3 totals 15 residues.

This chain connects TRBV18 to TRBJ2-1; 9 bases line up with TRBD1. Germline V lookup: CDR1 KGHSH, CDR2 LQKENI. The V and J ends lost 2 bases and 3 bases, in that order; junction bases with no gene match: 8. The CDR3 runs 17 residues. The CDR3 reads CASSPWNRGLVYNEQFF. The CDR3 DNA is TGTGCCAGCTCACCATGGAACAGGGGGCTAGTCTACAATGAGCAGTTCTTC.

The chain couples TRBV30 to TRBJ1-1; D is ambiguous. CDR3 length: 13 residues. V was shortened by 1 base and J by 0 bases, with 6 bases between the two germline ends. Germline loops: CDR1 GTSNPN, CDR2 SVGIG (reference sequence). The CDR3 DNA reads as TGTGCCTGGAGTGAGGATATGAACACTGAAGCTTTCTTT. As protein: CAWSEDMNTEAFF.

The gene calls are TRBV9 and TRBJ2-1; TRBD2 aligns across 12 bases. This CDR3 comprises 15 residues. Trimming took 4 bases from V and 5 from J; bases not matched to a gene: 4. Germline-derived CDR1 and CDR2 are SGDLS and YYNGEE. CDR3 in amino acids: CASSTRLAGDNEQFF. The CDR3 DNA is TGTGCCAGCAGCACCCGACTAGCGGGAGACAATGAGCAGTTCTTC. The full variable domain, completed using reference TRBV9 and TRBJ2-1, is DSGVTQTPKHLITATGQRVTLRCSPRSGDLSVYWYQQSLDQGLQFLIQYYNGEERAKGNILERFSAQQFPDLHSELNLSSLELGDSALYFCASSTRLAGDNEQFFGPGTRLTVL.

The V and J genes are TRBV29-1 and TRBJ2-7; TRBD1 matches 9 bases. Germline CDR1 reads SQVTM; CDR2 reads ANQGSEA. The junction had 8 bases not matched to a gene; V was cut back by 3 bases and J by 5 bases. The CDR3 runs 14 residues. CDR3 sequence (DNA): TGCAGCGTTGAGAGGACAGGGGAAATAGACGAGCAGTACTTC. Its protein is CSVERTGEIDEQYF.

This chain uses TRBV19 with TRBJ1-6; TRBD1 is a possible D gene (6 bases). Trimming pared 3 bases from V and 4 bases from J, leaving 13 bases between. Germline V gives CDR1 LNHDA, CDR2 SQIVND (reference sequence). The CDR3 covers 16 residues. DNA for the CDR3: TGTGCCAGTAGTATCGGGGGGCAGGGTTATAATTCACCCCTCCACTTT. Residues: CASSIGGQGYNSPLHF.

DNA for the CDR3: TGTGCCAGCAGCTTGGGCAGGGTGAGAAACTATGGCTACACCTTC. Translating gives CASSLGRVRNYGYTF. The chain joins TRBV5-8 to TRBJ1-2, with a possible D match to TRBD1 (5 bases). Germline V gene data show CDR1 as SGHTS and CDR2 as YDEGEE. Trimming left V 0 bases short and J 2 bases short, with 11 bases between. This CDR3 comprises 15 residues.

This clone has only a few counts. The V and J genes are TRBV5-6 and TRBJ1-1; no clear D. V was shortened by 6 bases and J by 1 base, with 10 bases between the two germline ends. The CDR3 sequence is 13 residues long. The germline CDR1 and CDR2 sequences are SGHDT and YYEEEE. DNA for the CDR3: TGTGCCAGCATTCAGGAGCCGAACACTGAAGCTTTCTTT. This gives the protein CASIQEPNTEAFF.

The rearrangement joins TRBV5-4 to TRBJ1-2; D gene uncertain. Germline assignment: CDR1 SGHNT and CDR2 YYREEE (reference sequence). V shed 4 bases and J shed 2 bases, with 9 bases lying between them. The CDR3 sequence is 13 residues long. The CDR3 here is CASSPDGNYGYTF. In DNA form, the CDR3 reads TGTGCCAGCAGCCCGGACGGAAACTATGGCTACACCTTC. Full variable domain (outside the CDR3, taken from reference TRBV5-4 and TRBJ1-2): ETGVTQSPTHLIKTRGQQVTLRCSSQSGHNTVSWYQQALGQGPQFIFQYYREEENGRGNFPPRFSGLQFPNYSSELNVNALELDDSALYLCASSPDGNYGYTFGSGTRLTVV.

The V call is TRBV29-1, the J call TRBJ2-7, with unresolved D. The V gene lost 3 bases and the J gene lost 5 bases, with 14 bases spanning the gap. Germline V lookup: CDR1 SQVTM, CDR2 ANQGSEA. The length of the CDR3 is 13 residues. CDR3 loop: CSVDRVGNHEQYF. The CDR3 DNA reads as TGCAGCGTTGATCGGGTAGGGAACCACGAGCAGTACTTC.

The genes are TRBV12-3 or TRBV12-4 and TRBJ1-2, with D hard to call. The CDR3 length is 11 residues. Trimming stripped 6 bases from V and 0 bases from J, with 2 bases between. The CDR3 spells CASRSNYGYTF. The CDR3, as DNA: TGTGCCAGCAGATCTAACTATGGCTACACCTTC.

The rearrangement uses TRBV3-1 (or the pseudogene TRBV3-2) and TRBJ2-5; 8 nucleotides line up with TRBD2. V lost 4 bases to trimming and J lost 3 bases; unmatched junction nucleotides: 7. Germline-derived CDR1 and CDR2 are LGHDT and YNNKEL (reference sequence). CDR3 size: 15 residues. The CDR3 nucleotides are TGTGCCAGCAGCCTCGCGGGTAGCGGGAAAGAGACCCAGTACTTC. Translation gives CASSLAGSGKETQYF.

V and J are TRBV28 and TRBJ1-2; 12 nucleotides align to TRBD1. Germline V gene data show CDR1 as MDHEN and CDR2 as SYDVKM. The CDR3 has 16 residues. J gave up 4 bases and V 3 bases, and 6 bases lay outside the gene matches. The CDR3 DNA is TGTGCCAGCAGTTTTCCGGGACAGGGGGCGCTCTATGGCTACACCTTC. As protein: CASSFPGQGALYGYTF.

This chain links TRBV5-1 with TRBJ1-5; no definite D call. In germline, CDR1 is SGHRS, CDR2 YFSETQ. Trimming took off 2 bases at V and 5 bases at J, with 14 bases between the two ends. CDR3 size: 15 residues. CDR3 protein: CASSLESGVHQPQHF. As DNA, the CDR3 is TGCGCCAGCAGCTTAGAGTCCGGAGTCCATCAGCCCCAGCATTTT.

The chain combines TRBV14 with TRBJ2-7; tentatively, D is TRBD2 (6 bases). V lost 1 base to trimming and J lost 4 bases, with 17 bases between them. From germline, CDR1 is SGHDN and CDR2 FVKESK. This CDR3 has 16 amino acids. The CDR3 DNA reads TGTGCCAGCAGCCAAGGAAGTCGGGAGTTAGGGTACGAGCAGTACTTC. This translates into CASSQGSRELGYEQYF.

The chain links TRBV27 to TRBJ1-6; D is ambiguous. With 2 bases removed from V and 10 bases from J, the gap between germline ends came to 9 bases. Looked up from germline, CDR1 is MNHEY and CDR2 is SMNVEV (reference sequence). The CDR3 spans 13 residues. The CDR3 protein is CASSLAGISPLHF. The CDR3 coding sequence is TGTGCCAGCAGTTTAGCCGGAATATCACCCCTCCACTTT.

The V gene is TRBV7-2, the J gene TRBJ1-2; no reliable D call. V lost 5 bases and J 7 bases, leaving 11 bases between the germline ends. CDR1 is SGHTA, CDR2 FQGNSA, per germline. The CDR3 sequence is 12 residues long. For the CDR3, the DNA is TGTGCCAGCAGCCCTGGAGCTTTTGGCTACACCTTC. Amino acids: CASSPGAFGYTF.

A single count supports this clone. The rearrangement joins TRBV7-9 to TRBJ1-2, with D possibly matching TRBD1 (5 bases). V was clipped by 7 bases and J by 6 bases, with 12 bases between them. Germline CDR1 is SEHNR and CDR2 is FQNEAQ (reference sequence). The length of the CDR3 is 12 residues. CDR3 amino acids: CASTLGDHGYTF. In DNA form, the CDR3 reads TGTGCCAGCACCCTCGGGGACCATGGCTACACCTTC.

The rearrangement joins TRBV2 to TRBJ1-4; 7 bases are a match to TRBD1. Germline-derived CDR1 and CDR2 are SNHLY and FYNNEI. CDR3 length equals 14 residues. The J segment lost 12 bases and the V segment lost 4 bases, leaving 11 bases of the junction unmatched. The CDR3 loop reads CASSGQGGDVELFF. DNA for the CDR3: TGTGCCAGCAGTGGACAGGGAGGGGATGTGGAACTGTTTTTT.

In this sample, this clone turned up once. The chain uses TRBV30 and TRBJ1-1, with 10 nucleotides matching TRBD1. This CDR3 region has 15 residues. Germline V gene lookup returns CDR1 GTSNPN and CDR2 SVGIG (reference sequence). Losses at the gene ends were 4 bases for V and 2 bases for J; bases not matched to a gene: 7. The CDR3 DNA reads as TGTGCCTGGACTCGGGGACAGGGGTTCAACACTGAAGCTTTCTTT. This gives the protein CAWTRGQGFNTEAFF. Filled out from reference TRBV30 and TRBJ1-1, the complete variable domain reads SQTIHQWPATLVQPVGSPLSLECTVEGTSNPNLYWYRQAAGRGLQLLFYSVGIGQISSEVPQNLSASRPQDRQFILSSKKLLLSDSGFYLCAWTRGQGFNTEAFFGQGTRLTVV.

As to this clone: Other DNA sequences of this sample code for an identical CDR3. The chain uses TRBV11-2 and TRBJ2-5; D is ambiguous. Germline V CDR1 and CDR2: SGHAT, FQNNGV. V lost 1 base, J lost 4 bases, and 1 base lay in between. This CDR3 region has 11 residues. CDR3 region: CASSLGETQYF. The CDR3 DNA sequence: TGTGCCAGCAGCTTAGGAGAGACCCAGTACTTC. Drawing the rest from reference TRBV11-2 and TRBJ2-5, the complete variable domain is EAGVAQSPRYKIIEKRQSVAFWCNPISGHATLYWYQQILGQGPKLLIQFQNNGVVDDSQLPKDRFSAERLKGVDSTLKIQPAKLEDSAVYLCASSLGETQYFGPGTRLLVL.

The rearrangement joins TRBV7-9 to TRBJ2-7, with D unclear. Germline values: CDR1 SEHNR, CDR2 FQNEAQ (reference sequence). CDR3 size: 13 residues. Trimming took off 1 base at V and 6 bases at J, with 10 bases between the two ends. The CDR3 DNA follows: TGTGCCAGCAGCTTAGGGTTGATGAGCGAGCAGTACTTC. Protein product: CASSLGLMSEQYF.

Comment on this clone: Other nucleotide sequences in the sample specify the same CDR3. This chain links TRBV7-8 with TRBJ2-5; D gene ambiguous. CDR1 is SGHVS, CDR2 FQNEAQ, per germline. Between the trimmed V and J ends, which lost 5 bases and 2 bases, there was a span of 6 bases. The length of the CDR3 is 12 residues. CDR3 sequence: CASSPGQETQYF. CDR3 in DNA: TGTGCCAGCAGCCCCGGGCAAGAGACCCAGTACTTC. Supplemented by reference TRBV7-8 and TRBJ2-5, the full variable domain reads GAGVSQSPRYKVAKRGQDVALRCDPISGHVSLFWYQQALGQGPEFLTYFQNEAQLDKSGLPSDRFFAERPEGSVSTLKIQRTQQEDSAVYLCASSPGQETQYFGPGTRLLVL.

The chain employs TRBV5-1 and TRBJ2-1; D possibly corresponds to TRBD2 (5 bases). This CDR3 is built from 15 residues. V was cut by 7 bases and J by 1 base, with 15 bases left in between. Germline V lookup: CDR1 SGHRS, CDR2 YFSETQ. The chain's CDR3 is CASRSTGVSYNEQFF. The CDR3 bases are TGCGCCAGCCGATCGACCGGGGTATCCTACAATGAGCAGTTCTTC.

This clone has just one count. The V call is TRBV29-1, the J call TRBJ2-1, with 8 bases identical to TRBD2. Trimming at V came to 6 bases and at J to 2 bases, leaving 6 bases not matched to a gene. This CDR3 is 14 amino acids long. Germline values: CDR1 SQVTM, CDR2 ANQGSEA. The CDR3 spells CSVGHGGAYNEQFF. The CDR3 DNA reads as TGCAGCGTGGGGCACGGGGGGGCCTACAATGAGCAGTTCTTC.

The chain carries TRBV7-9 and TRBJ1-2, with D possibly being TRBD1 (5 bases). Trimming took 6 bases from V and 5 from J, leaving 19 bases between them. The CDR3 consists of 15 residues. In germline, CDR1 is SEHNR, CDR2 FQNEAQ (reference sequence). The CDR3 coding sequence is TGTGCCAGCAGGCCCTCAACAGGTGAGGGGTATGGCTACACCTTC. This gives the protein CASRPSTGEGYGYTF.

In its sample, this clone was seen once. V and J are TRBV5-6 and TRBJ1-6; weak D call: TRBD1 (5 bases). Trimming shortened V by 1 base and J by 10 bases, and 12 bases separated the two germline ends. The CDR3 length is 14 residues. Germline lookup yields CDR1 SGHDT and CDR2 YYEEEE. As DNA, the CDR3 is TGTGCCAGCAGCTTGCGCCAGGGATTCTCACCCCTCCACTTT. Translating it yields CASSLRQGFSPLHF.

The J gene is TRBJ1-5, the V gene TRBV12-3 or TRBV12-4; TRBD1 is a possible D gene (5 bases). The CDR3 is made up of 12 amino acids. With 8 bases removed from V and 5 bases from J, the gap between germline ends came to 10 bases. CDR3 region: CASSLGDQPQHF. CDR3 coding DNA: TGTGCCAGCTCCCTAGGGGATCAGCCCCAGCATTTT.

The chain recombines TRBV5-5 with TRBJ1-2; 8 bases are shared with TRBD1. V dropped 4 bases and J dropped 5; count of bases not matched to a gene: 10. The germline V gene has CDR1 SGHKS and CDR2 YYEKEE (reference sequence). The CDR3 totals 15 residues. CDR3 DNA sequence: TGTGCCAGCAGCGCACTCCCAACAGGGGGGTATGGCTACACCTTC. Residues: CASSALPTGGYGYTF.

This rearrangement joins TRBV10-1 to TRBJ1-6; 8 nucleotides align to TRBD1. V trimming: 0 bases; J trimming: 9 bases; junction bases outside the gene matches: 4. This CDR3 comprises 15 residues. Germline V gene sequence: CDR1 WNHNN, CDR2 SYGVQD (reference sequence). The CDR3 loop is CASSESGTGSSPLHF. In nucleotides, the CDR3 is TGCGCCAGCAGTGAGTCCGGGACAGGTAGTTCACCCCTCCACTTT.

A word on this clone: The same CDR3 is also encoded by other DNA sequences in this sample. This chain connects TRBV12-3 or TRBV12-4 to TRBJ2-1, with TRBD1 matching over 8 bases. Trimming at V came to 1 base and at J to 7 bases, leaving 0 bases not matched to a gene. The CDR3 contains 13 residues. The CDR3 DNA sequence: TGTGCCAGCAGTTTAGGGACAGGGAATGAGCAGTTCTTC. Residues: CASSLGTGNEQFF.